The 18 T cell receptor beta chains below come from one sample, sequenced in a study of shared clonotypes between healthy human individuals (dated by TCRdb to the early 2020s). The library came from the immunoSEQ multiplex PCR assay. TCRdb carries this immuneACCESS record with in-frame sequences only. Its versions omit some clonotypes, under half of them owing to an unresolved V gene in the studies checked, with the rest unexplained. This sample lists more than 400,000 clones; approximately 94% were detected once. Together, the top ten hold about 0.068% of the sample. The sample taken for sequencing was naive CD4+ T cells sorted from blood. Reading the label with the study, this specimen's cell subset or site is: CD45RA+ positively selected. The receptor set was obtained from a woman in her 30s in good health.

In regard to this clone: Within the sample, other DNA sequences also encode this same CDR3. This chain uses TRBV7-9 with TRBJ1-1; tentatively, D is TRBD1 (5 bases). Germline values: CDR1 SEHNR, CDR2 FQNEAQ (reference sequence). Between the trimmed V and J ends, which lost 2 bases and 5 bases, there was a span of 9 bases. The CDR3 is made up of 13 amino acids. CDR3 loop: CASSLQGGTEAFF. The CDR3 DNA follows: TGTGCCAGCAGCTTACAGGGTGGAACTGAAGCTTTCTTT.

The chain carries TRBV5-1 and TRBJ2-7; no definite D call. Germline CDR1 and CDR2: SGHRS and YFSETQ. Trimming removed 7 bases at V and 1 base at J, with 9 bases between. CDR3 length: 12 amino acids. CDR3 in amino acids: CASSVGSYEQYF. As DNA, the CDR3 is TGCGCCAGCTCAGTAGGTTCCTACGAGCAGTACTTC. Full variable domain (outside the CDR3, taken from reference TRBV5-1 and TRBJ2-7): KAGVTQTPRYLIKTRGQQVTLSCSPISGHRSVSWYQQTPGQGLQFLFEYFSETQRNKGNFPGRFSGRQFSNSRSEMNVSTLELGDSALYLCASSVGSYEQYFGPGTRLTVT.

J is TRBJ2-3 and V is TRBV6-1, with unresolved D. V was trimmed by 6 bases and J by 2 bases, leaving 12 bases between them. The germline V gene encodes CDR1 MNHNS and CDR2 SASEGT. The CDR3 runs to 14 residues. The CDR3 region is CASSQGSDTDTQYF. In nucleotides, the CDR3 is TGTGCCAGCAGCCAAGGTAGTGACACAGATACGCAGTATTTT.

This chain joins TRBV5-1 and TRBJ2-7; D not resolved. V was pared by 0 bases and J by 7 bases, with 17 bases between. CDR3 length: 15 amino acids. Germline V gene sequence: CDR1 SGHRS, CDR2 YFSETQ. DNA of the CDR3: TGCGCCAGCAGCTTGGCAGGCGGACCACCTCGTGAGCAGTACTTC. Protein sequence: CASSLAGGPPREQYF.

This clone appeared a single time. V is TRBV7-9 and J is TRBJ2-1; D not resolved. Germline V CDR1 and CDR2: SEHNR, FQNEAQ (reference sequence). This CDR3 region has 13 residues. V was shortened by 6 bases and J by 3 bases, with 9 bases between the two germline ends. CDR3 sequence reads: CASRDGDYNEQFF. The DNA of the CDR3 is TGTGCCAGCAGAGATGGGGACTACAATGAGCAGTTCTTC.

V is TRBV2 and J is TRBJ2-3; D ambiguous. Trimming removed 3 bases from V and 4 bases from J, with 11 bases in between. The CDR3 is 14 amino acids. Germline loops: CDR1 SNHLY, CDR2 FYNNEI. The CDR3 region is CASSDGIPPDTQYF. In nucleotides, the CDR3 is TGTGCCAGCAGTGATGGAATACCTCCAGATACGCAGTATTTT.

The gene calls are TRBV27 and TRBJ2-1; 13 bases line up with TRBD2. The germline V gene has CDR1 MNHEY and CDR2 SMNVEV (reference sequence). This CDR3 region has 13 residues. V trimming: 2 bases; J trimming: 15 bases; junction bases outside the gene matches: 4. CDR3 region: CASSLTSGRVGFF. The CDR3 bases are TGTGCCAGCAGTTTAACTAGCGGGAGGGTTGGGTTCTTC.

As to this clone: The sample has other DNA sequences that encode this CDR3 too. The CDR3 sequence is CASSVGLQETQYF. The CDR3 DNA follows: TGTGCCAGCAGCGTCGGACTCCAAGAGACCCAGTACTTC. V gene TRBV9 combines with J gene TRBJ2-5; D perhaps matches TRBD2 (5 bases). Looked up from germline, CDR1 is SGDLS and CDR2 is YYNGEE. Trimming pared 2 bases from V and 1 base from J, leaving 6 bases between. This CDR3 contains 13 residues.

As regards this clone: This specimen includes other DNA sequences encoding the same CDR3. The rearrangement joins TRBV5-1 to TRBJ2-2; 8 nucleotides match TRBD2. The CDR3 consists of 15 residues. The germline V gene has CDR1 SGHRS and CDR2 YFSETQ. Trimming took 1 base from V and 1 from J; bases not matched to a gene: 0. The CDR3 coding sequence is TGCGCCAGCAGCTTGACTAGCGGGAACACCGGGGAGCTGTTTTTT. Protein product: CASSLTSGNTGELFF.

This chain uses TRBV5-4 with TRBJ2-7; TRBD1 is a possible D gene (6 bases). Per germline, CDR1 SGHNT and CDR2 YYREEE (reference sequence). V was trimmed by 0 bases and J by 4 bases, leaving 14 bases between them. The CDR3 is 15 residues long. The CDR3 bases are TGTGCCAGCAGCTTGGATCTAGCAGGGGAGTACGAGCAGTACTTC. It encodes CASSLDLAGEYEQYF.

The CDR3 loop reads CASSLNGLGQVAKNSPLHF. In DNA form, the CDR3 reads TGTGCCAGCAGTTTAAATGGTTTAGGACAGGTAGCAAAAAATTCACCCCTCCACTTT. The chain joins TRBV27 to TRBJ1-6, with 7 bases lining up with TRBD1. V trimming: 2 bases; J trimming: 7 bases; junction bases outside the gene matches: 17. Germline V gene sequence: CDR1 MNHEY, CDR2 SMNVEV (reference sequence). The CDR3 sequence is 19 residues long.

The chain employs TRBV28 and TRBJ2-7, with D tentatively TRBD1 (5 bases). Germline values: CDR1 MDHEN, CDR2 SYDVKM. The CDR3 is 13 amino acids. V lost 4 bases and J lost 1, with 8 bases in between. The CDR3 DNA reads as TGTGCCAGCAGTTCCAGGGCTTCCTACGAGCAGTACTTC. Amino acid sequence: CASSSRASYEQYF.

V usage is TRBV28 and J usage is TRBJ1-1; maybe TRBD1 (6 bases). The CDR3 covers 14 residues. The V and J ends lost 5 bases and 3 bases respectively, with 13 bases between them. Per the germline V gene, CDR1 is MDHEN and CDR2 is SYDVKM. The CDR3 is CASSPAGHYTEAFF. The DNA of the CDR3 is TGTGCCAGCAGTCCCGCGGGACATTACACTGAAGCTTTCTTT.

This rearrangement joins TRBV11-3 to TRBJ2-5; either TRBD1 or TRBD2 may fit D (5 bases each). This CDR3 comprises 15 residues. CDR1 and CDR2 from the germline V gene are SGHNT and YENEEA. Trimming removed 3 bases from V and 5 bases from J, with 16 bases in between. The CDR3 sequence is CASSFDSGSGETQYF. Here the CDR3 DNA reads TGTGCCAGCAGCTTTGACAGCGGCTCGGGGGAGACCCAGTACTTC. The full variable domain, rest sourced from reference TRBV11-3 and TRBJ2-5, is EAGVVQSPRYKIIEKKQPVAFWCNPISGHNTLYWYLQNLGQGPELLIRYENEEAVDDSQLPKDRFSAERLKGVDSTLKIQPAELGDSAVYLCASSFDSGSGETQYFGPGTRLLVL.

The V call is TRBV11-2, the J call TRBJ1-4; 10 positions match TRBD1. The trim removed 6 bases at V and 7 bases at J, leaving 8 bases unmatched. Germline V CDR1 and CDR2: SGHAT, FQNNGV. The CDR3 is 15 amino acids. The CDR3 DNA is TGTGCCAGCAGAACAGACAGGGGGCCTAGTGAAAAACTGTTTTTT. Amino acids: CASRTDRGPSEKLFF.

The gene calls are TRBV10-1 and TRBJ1-2; TRBD1 agrees at 10 bases. The CDR3 has 15 residues. CDR1 is WNHNN and CDR2 is SYGVQD in the germline V gene (reference sequence). Losses at the gene ends were 2 bases for V and 6 bases for J; bases not matched to a gene: 6. This CDR3 is CASSEPGTGAHGYTF. DNA of the CDR3: TGCGCCAGCAGTGAGCCGGGGACAGGGGCGCATGGCTACACCTTC.

V usage is TRBV7-8 and J usage is TRBJ2-2, with D possibly being TRBD1 or TRBD2 (5 bases each). The V gene lost 5 bases and the J gene lost 13 bases, with 20 bases spanning the gap. CDR1 and CDR2 from the germline V gene are SGHVS and FQNEAQ. This CDR3 comprises 14 residues. CDR3 protein: CASSVTASRDVLFF. The CDR3 coding sequence is TGTGCCAGCAGCGTGACTGCCTCTAGGGACGTGCTGTTTTTT.

The chain is built from TRBV2 and TRBJ2-6, with D perhaps TRBD1 (5 bases). V shed 9 bases and J shed 0 bases, with 6 bases lying between them. CDR3 length: 13 residues. CDR1 and CDR2 (germline): SNHLY, FYNNEI. The CDR3 nucleotides are TGTGCCAGTCAGGGCTCTGGGGCCAACGTCCTGACTTTC. Protein product: CASQGSGANVLTF. The whole variable domain, remainder taken from reference TRBV2 and TRBJ2-6, is EPEVTQTPSHQVTQMGQEVILRCVPISNHLYFYWYRQILGQKVEFLVSFYNNEISEKSEIFDDQFSVERPDGSNFTLKIRSTKLEDSAMYFCASQGSGANVLTFGAGSRLTVL.